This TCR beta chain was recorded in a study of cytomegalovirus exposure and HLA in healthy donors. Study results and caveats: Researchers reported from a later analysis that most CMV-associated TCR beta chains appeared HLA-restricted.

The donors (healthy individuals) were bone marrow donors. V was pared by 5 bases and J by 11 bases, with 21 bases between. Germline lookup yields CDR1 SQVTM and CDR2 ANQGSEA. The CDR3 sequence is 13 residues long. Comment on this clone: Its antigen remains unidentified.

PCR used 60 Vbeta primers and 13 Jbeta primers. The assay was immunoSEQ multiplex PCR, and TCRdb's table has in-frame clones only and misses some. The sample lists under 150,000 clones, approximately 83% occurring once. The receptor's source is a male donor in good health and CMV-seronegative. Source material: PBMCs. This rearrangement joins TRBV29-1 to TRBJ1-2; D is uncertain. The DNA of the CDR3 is TGCAGCGTTTATTTGCGGGCCGGCATTGAATACACCTTC. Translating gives CSVYLRAGIEYTF.